The clone carrying this T cell receptor beta chain was recorded a few times. Its cognate antigen is unknown. This specimen comes from a study of cytomegalovirus exposure and HLA in healthy donors. Study results and limitations: In a later analysis, HLA-C alleles had the fewest associated TCRs, DRB1 alleles the most. Reports state that TCR beta sequences accurately predicted most subjects' HLA-A and HLA-B alleles. Associated with cytomegalovirus, according to the listing, were 150 to 200 TCR beta chains.

60 Vbeta and 13 Jbeta primers were used in PCR. TCRdb's copy holds only in-frame clones and misses some; the assay was immunoSEQ multiplex PCR. The profile shows more than 130,000 clones, 80% of them singletons. The germline V and J ends were trimmed by 5 bases and 0 bases, with 15 bases remaining between them. This CDR3 region has 16 residues. Germline CDR1 reads SGHVS; CDR2 reads FNYEAQ. V usage is TRBV7-6 and J usage is TRBJ2-3; D may be TRBD2 (7 bases). The origin of this receptor is a man younger than 45 in good health and CMV-seronegative. The sequenced material came from PBMCs. The DNA of the CDR3 is TGTGCCAGCAGCCCCTCGTGGGGGGGCAGCACAGATACGCAGTATTTT. This codes for CASSPSWGGSTDTQYF.